This TCR beta chain was found in a study of Ad26.COV2.S vaccination and SARS-CoV-2 variants. As for the study in general: Donor got 5x10^10 or 1x10^11 viral particles of Ad26.COV2.S. Study-level findings and limits: Compared with placebo recipients, vaccine recipients had higher spike-specific TCR breadth. Once vaccination had occurred, spike-specific CD8+ and CD4+ T cell responses reportedly showed substantial breadth. Total T cell responses, in the TCR breadth and depth analyses, may have been underestimated.

TCRdb's table, derived via immunoSEQ multiplex PCR, lists solely in-frame clones and lacks some. Of about 460,000 clones in the sample, 80% to 90% were seen once. As concerns this clone: Its antigen is still unknown. The germline gene is not matched at one end of the junction; a read error may be the cause.

The treatment here: around 19 received Ad26.COV2.S at low or high dose, single or two shots; roughly 5 received placebo; per-sample allocation not given. Samples came from day 63 after the first vaccine or placebo injection. Specimen: peripheral blood, collected in a trial of Ad26.COV2.S vaccine versus placebo. The TCR comes from a person aged 18-60 years who received the Ad26.COV2.S COVID-19 vaccine or a placebo.

The CDR3 region is CASSLAGALRPGELFF. The DNA for the CDR3 is TGTGCTAGCAGCTTAGCAGGGGCCTTAAGGCCCGGGGAGCTGTTTTTT. V usage is TRBV7-7 and J usage is TRBJ2-2; TRBD1 might be the D (6 bases). The CDR3 runs 16 residues. The germline gives CDR1 SSHAT, CDR2 FNYEAQ (reference sequence).